Following are 25 T cell receptor beta chains from one sample sequenced in a study of blood T cell repertoires in COVID-19. Using immunoSEQ multiplex PCR, the repertoire was profiled, and TCRdb retains in-frame clones only, with some absent. The sample yields under 300,000 clones, 80% to 85% seen once. The sequencing sample was made of peripheral blood. The receptors were sampled from a woman between 55 and 75 years old with active or convalescent COVID-19.

The V call is TRBV5-1, the J call TRBJ2-5; the match to TRBD1 covers 7 bases. V lost 3 bases, J lost 3 bases, and 11 bases stayed unmatched. Germline loops: CDR1 SGHRS, CDR2 YFSETQ. The CDR3 is made up of 16 amino acids. The CDR3 DNA is TGCGCCAGCAGCTCCGAACGGACAGGTTTGGAAGAGACCCAGTACTTC. Translated: CASSSERTGLEETQYF.

The chain carries TRBV7-9 and TRBJ2-3; 9 positions agree with TRBD2. Looked up from germline, CDR1 is SEHNR and CDR2 is FQNEAQ (reference sequence). V lost 1 base and J lost 5; bases outside the gene matches: 4. This CDR3 comprises 15 residues. The CDR3, as DNA: TGTGCCAGCAGCTTAGGCGGGGGGGCCAAAGATACGCAGTATTTT. It yields the protein CASSLGGGAKDTQYF.

The DNA for the CDR3 is TGCGCCAGCAGCCAAGACCCCCGGGGGGCAGGAAACATTCAGTACTTC. It codes for CASSQDPRGAGNIQYF. The genes are TRBV4-1 and TRBJ2-4; possible D gene TRBD2, 7 bases. The length of the CDR3 is 16 residues. V was pared by 0 bases and J by 6 bases, with 15 bases between. Per the germline V gene, CDR1 is MGHRA and CDR2 is YSYEKL.

This chain links TRBV19 with TRBJ2-2; D not certain. Trimming pared 6 bases from V and 0 bases from J, leaving 8 bases between. The CDR3 is made up of 14 amino acids. Germline CDR1 reads LNHDA; CDR2 reads SQIVND (reference sequence). CDR3 sequence: CASRTSPNTGELFF. In DNA form, the CDR3 reads TGTGCCAGTAGGACTTCACCGAACACCGGGGAGCTGTTTTTT.

V gene TRBV6-1 combines with J gene TRBJ2-7; 7 positions match TRBD1. V lost 2 bases to trimming and J lost 0 bases; unmatched junction nucleotides: 10. From germline, CDR1 is MNHNS and CDR2 SASEGT. This CDR3 contains 17 residues. CDR3 sequence (DNA): TGTGCCAGCAGTGAACCGAGACAGGGAAGGGTCTCCTACGAGCAGTACTTC. This translates into CASSEPRQGRVSYEQYF.

This sequence joins TRBV19 and TRBJ2-2, with TRBD1 identical over 7 bases. J gave up 1 base and V 5 bases, and 7 bases lay outside the gene matches. Germline CDR1 is LNHDA and CDR2 is SQIVND (reference sequence). This CDR3 is built from 16 residues. The CDR3 sequence: CASSPSRQGNTGELFF. Written as DNA, the CDR3 is TGTGCCAGTAGTCCTAGCCGACAGGGGAACACCGGGGAGCTGTTTTTT.

This clone showed up just a few times. The genes are TRBV4-1 and TRBJ1-2; a possible D gene is TRBD1 (5 bases). Germline CDR1 MGHRA, CDR2 YSYEKL. Trimming cost V 0 bases and J 1 base, with 15 bases left between them. CDR3 length: 17 amino acids. CDR3 sequence reads: CASSQDRWGRDNYGYTF. CDR3 in DNA: TGCGCCAGCAGCCAAGATCGATGGGGCAGGGATAACTATGGCTACACCTTC.

The rearrangement links TRBV9 to TRBJ2-7; the D gene is possibly TRBD2 (5 bases). The CDR3 loop spans 14 amino acids. Germline lookup yields CDR1 SGDLS and CDR2 YYNGEE. Trimming left V 0 bases short and J 3 bases short, with 10 bases between. As DNA, the CDR3 is TGTGCCAGCAGCGTAGCTTCGGGGAGCTACGAGCAGTACTTC. The encoded protein is CASSVASGSYEQYF.

The chain uses TRBV4-2 and TRBJ1-1; tentatively, D is TRBD1 (5 bases). Trimming took off 3 bases at V and 0 bases at J, with 14 bases between the two ends. Germline CDR1 LGHNA, CDR2 YNFKEQ. The CDR3 runs to 16 residues. CDR3 amino acids: CASSHYGGDMNTEAFF. The CDR3, as DNA: TGTGCCAGCAGCCATTACGGGGGGGATATGAACACTGAAGCTTTCTTT.

This sequence joins TRBV27 and TRBJ1-3; the match to TRBD1 covers 9 bases. The V and J ends lost 0 bases and 6 bases, in that order; junction bases with no gene match: 6. Germline V gene lookup returns CDR1 MNHEY and CDR2 SMNVEV (reference sequence). This CDR3 has 16 residues. CDR3 sequence reads: CASSLSVGQGTNTIYF. CDR3 in DNA: TGTGCCAGCAGTTTATCGGTGGGACAGGGAACAAACACCATATATTTT.

The rearrangement uses TRBV7-9 and TRBJ2-3, with TRBD2 matching over 8 bases. V trimming: 3 bases; J trimming: 3 bases; junction bases outside the gene matches: 8. CDR3 length equals 16 residues. From germline, CDR1 is SEHNR and CDR2 FQNEAQ (reference sequence). The CDR3 reads CASSLPGGGSTDTQYF. CDR3 DNA: TGTGCCAGCAGCTTGCCGGGGGGGGGAAGTACAGATACGCAGTATTTT.

The V call is TRBV29-1, the J call TRBJ1-6; the D is unclear. With 5 bases removed from V and 7 bases from J, the gap between germline ends came to 12 bases. From germline, CDR1 is SQVTM and CDR2 ANQGSEA. The CDR3 contains 13 residues. This CDR3 reads CSVSGSENSPLHF. DNA for the CDR3: TGCAGCGTTTCGGGGTCAGAAAATTCACCCCTCCACTTT.

This clone was counted a few times. The chain recombines TRBV5-1 with TRBJ1-4, with D possibly being TRBD1 (5 bases). The CDR3 is 15 residues long. Trimming left V 0 bases short and J 5 bases short, with 11 bases between. Germline V gene lookup returns CDR1 SGHRS and CDR2 YFSETQ. The DNA of the CDR3 is TGCGCCAGCAGCTTGGTAGGGGCGGACAATGAAAAACTGTTTTTT. Amino acid sequence: CASSLVGADNEKLFF.

This clone occurred a few times. The CDR3 region is CASRQAGGNTEAFF. The CDR3 nucleotides read TGTGCCAGCAGACAGGCAGGGGGGAACACTGAAGCTTTCTTT. This chain uses TRBV27 with TRBJ1-1; 7 bases line up with TRBD1. V trimming: 6 bases; J trimming: 1 base; junction bases outside the gene matches: 5. The germline V gene encodes CDR1 MNHEY and CDR2 SMNVEV (reference sequence). The CDR3 has 14 amino acids.

This clone was recorded a few times. V is TRBV5-1 and J is TRBJ1-2, with D perhaps TRBD1 (5 bases). Germline V gives CDR1 SGHRS, CDR2 YFSETQ. The CDR3 runs 12 residues. The V end was cut by 4 bases, the J end by 8 bases, with 12 bases between. The CDR3 region has the DNA TGCGCCAGCAGCACCGCAGGGATCGGCTACACCTTC. It yields the protein CASSTAGIGYTF.

This clone was seen only a few times. The genes are TRBV12-3 or TRBV12-4 and TRBJ1-2; the D is unclear. The CDR3 length is 13 residues. V shed 6 bases and J shed 2 bases, with 10 bases lying between them. DNA of the CDR3: TGTGCCAGCAGCGACGGGGAAAACTATGGCTACACCTTC. Its translation: CASSDGENYGYTF.

The chain carries TRBV4-3 and TRBJ2-7, with 8 nucleotides matching TRBD2. The V gene end was trimmed by 1 base and the J gene end by 2 bases; junction bases not matched to a gene: 4. This CDR3 contains 15 residues. Germline V gene data show CDR1 as LGHNA and CDR2 as YSLEER. CDR3 amino acids: CASSQGLAGTYEQYF. In nucleotides, the CDR3 is TGCGCCAGCAGCCAAGGGCTAGCGGGTACCTACGAGCAGTACTTC.

J is TRBJ2-3 and V is TRBV5-1; 8 bases match TRBD1. Germline assignment: CDR1 SGHRS and CDR2 YFSETQ. The CDR3 is made up of 14 amino acids. The ends lost 7 bases at V and 3 bases at J; junction bases unmatched: 7. DNA for the CDR3: TGCGCCAGCGCTCAGGGGGCAAGTACAGATACGCAGTATTTT. Translation: CASAQGASTDTQYF.

The chain links TRBV2 to TRBJ2-3, with D maybe TRBD1 (7 bases). CDR3 length: 16 residues. Germline V gene sequence: CDR1 SNHLY, CDR2 FYNNEI. Between the trimmed V and J ends, which lost 1 base and 3 bases, there was a span of 14 bases. The CDR3 sequence: CASSEDAGGRTDTQYF. In DNA, the CDR3 is TGTGCCAGCAGTGAAGATGCAGGGGGGAGAACAGATACGCAGTATTTT. The entire variable domain, with the rest obtained from reference TRBV2 and TRBJ2-3, is as follows: EPEVTQTPSHQVTQMGQEVILRCVPISNHLYFYWYRQILGQKVEFLVSFYNNEISEKSEIFDDQFSVERPDGSNFTLKIRSTKLEDSAMYFCASSEDAGGRTDTQYFGPGTRLTVL.

The chain joins TRBV10-2 to TRBJ1-2; D gene uncertain. The CDR3 totals 13 residues. Germline V gene data show CDR1 as WSHSY and CDR2 as SAAADI. Deletions cut 3 bases from V and 7 bases from J, with 12 bases between. DNA for the CDR3: TGCGCCAGCAGTGACCCCTCCGTGGCTGGCTACACCTTC. This translates into CASSDPSVAGYTF.

The rearrangement links TRBV3-1 (or the pseudogene TRBV3-2) to TRBJ1-4; D is possibly TRBD1 (5 bases). Germline lookup yields CDR1 LGHDT and CDR2 YNNKEL (reference sequence). The CDR3 is 14 amino acids. V was shortened by 1 base and J by 8 bases, with 11 bases between the two germline ends. The CDR3 nucleotides read TGTGCCAGCAGCCAAGTGGCAGGGCTGGAAAAACTGTTTTTT. It yields the protein CASSQVAGLEKLFF.

This chain joins TRBV9 and TRBJ2-4; D remains unclear. V was trimmed by 8 bases and J by 8 bases, leaving 11 bases between them. The CDR3 consists of 11 residues. Germline lookup yields CDR1 SGDLS and CDR2 YYNGEE. Written as DNA, the CDR3 is TGTGCCAGGTCAGGTGGTTACATTCAGTACTTC. Its protein is CARSGGYIQYF.

This clone was recorded a few times. The rearrangement links TRBV12-3 or TRBV12-4 to TRBJ1-1; D gene uncertain. V was shortened by 3 bases and J by 7 bases, with 9 bases between the two germline ends. CDR3 length equals 12 residues. For the CDR3, the DNA is TGTGCCAGCAGTTTCGGGCGGGTTGAAGCTTTCTTT. Its protein product is CASSFGRVEAFF.

The chain links TRBV7-2 to TRBJ1-1; TRBD1 aligns across 8 bases. The germline V gene encodes CDR1 SGHTA and CDR2 FQGNSA. The CDR3 length is 16 residues. Trimming at V came to 2 bases and at J to 1 base, leaving 6 bases not matched to a gene. CDR3 in DNA: TGTGCCAGCAGCTTACCTCAGGACAGGGAGAACACTGAAGCTTTCTTT. Protein product: CASSLPQDRENTEAFF.

This clone was seen only a few times. This chain uses TRBV5-4 with TRBJ1-3, with a possible D match to TRBD1 (5 bases). Trimming took 6 bases from V and 2 from J, leaving 12 bases between them. This CDR3 comprises 14 residues. Germline CDR1 is SGHNT and CDR2 is YYREEE (reference sequence). CDR3 in amino acids: CASTSPGAGNTIYF. Here the CDR3 DNA reads TGTGCCAGCACCTCGCCGGGGGCTGGAAACACCATATATTTT. Together with reference TRBV5-4 and TRBJ1-3, the CDR3 gives the full variable domain: ETGVTQSPTHLIKTRGQQVTLRCSSQSGHNTVSWYQQALGQGPQFIFQYYREEENGRGNFPPRFSGLQFPNYSSELNVNALELDDSALYLCASTSPGAGNTIYFGEGSWLTVV.